This T cell receptor (beta chain) was documented in a study of T-cell reconstitution after alpha-beta-depleted transplantation in children (dated by TCRdb to 2016 to 2018). A note on the overall study: Using TCR repertoire profiling, the study quantitatively followed how T-cell immune reconstitution unfolded in children after TCRalphabeta/CD19-depleted allogeneic hematopoietic cell transplantation.

The CDR3 numbers 13 residues from cysteine through phenylalanine. Only the CDR3 DNA stays, 39 bases, in frame from base 1. Based on the germline V gene (reference sequence), the CDR1 and CDR2 sequences are DFQATT and SNEGSKA. At the junction V is shortened by 6 bases and J by 7 bases, with 16 bases in between. Preparation of the library involved PCR. The sample was run on an Illumina HiSeq 2500. Molecular barcoding was employed in the preparation of TCR libraries, with unique molecular identifiers being used to normalize TCRbeta repertoire quantification. Through fastp at Q25 and MiXCR, TCRdb rebuilt clones from the public reads, retaining in-frame beta chains. Every distinct CDR3 protein forms one entry, paired with its most common genes and DNA. The sample table contains 360,000 or so distinct CDR3 sequences; only one count was recorded for roughly 20% of them. About 3.8% of the sample is in the top ten clones.

The table lists this clonotype with a few counts. Its antigen target is currently unknown. The record has no base qualities; no much larger clone is one base away. The TCR sequence derives from a human donor who donated a stem cell graft to a child with acute myeloid leukemia. This chain is built from TRBV20-1 and TRBJ2-1; perhaps TRBD1 is the D gene, with 6 bases matching. The sequenced sample was PBMCs from the stem cell graft donor, obtained from the stem cell graft. The sequenced DNA: TGCAGTGCAACCGTCCCACAGGGAAATGAGCAGTTCTTC. This yields the protein CSATVPQGNEQFF.